A single sample gave rise to the 31 T cell receptor beta chains below, sequenced in a study of PD-1 blockade in classical Hodgkin lymphoma. TCRdb keeps only in-frame clones here, not all; method: immunoSEQ multiplex PCR. The top ten clones hold over 15% of a sample with roughly 90,000 clones, under 85% of them seen once. Time point meaning: cycle 4 day 1 (C4D1), after less than seven weeks of nivolumab. With no exception, relapse followed autologous stem cell transplantation in all patients, and brentuximab vedotin exposure varied. The sequences come from peripheral blood mononuclear cells (PBMCs), collected before the fourth cycle of nivolumab. These receptors all come from a human donor with classical Hodgkin lymphoma.

The chain couples TRBV18 to TRBJ1-1, with no clear D. Between the trimmed V and J ends, which lost 1 base and 1 base, there was a span of 7 bases. The length of the CDR3 is 14 residues. Germline V gene sequence: CDR1 KGHSH, CDR2 LQKENI. CDR3 nucleotides: TGTGCCAGCTCACCACTACAAGAGAACACTGAAGCTTTCTTT. Its protein is CASSPLQENTEAFF.

The chain joins TRBV5-1 to TRBJ2-1; 11 nucleotides line up with TRBD2. The junction had 4 bases not matched to a gene; V was cut back by 0 bases and J by 8 bases. CDR1 and CDR2 (germline): SGHRS, YFSETQ. The CDR3 is made up of 15 amino acids. The CDR3 here is CASSLGLAGLDEQFF. The CDR3 region has the DNA TGCGCCAGCAGCTTGGGACTAGCGGGACTCGATGAGCAGTTCTTC.

This chain's CDR3 is CASSPGSGTYNEQFF. The CDR3 coding sequence is TGTGCCAGCAGCCCCGGTAGCGGGACCTACAATGAGCAGTTCTTC. This chain uses TRBV11-2 with TRBJ2-1; 8 bases match TRBD2. Germline assignment: CDR1 SGHAT and CDR2 FQNNGV. CDR3 length: 15 amino acids. The V and J ends lost 5 bases and 2 bases, in that order; junction bases with no gene match: 5. The whole variable domain, filled in from reference TRBV11-2 and TRBJ2-1, reads EAGVAQSPRYKIIEKRQSVAFWCNPISGHATLYWYQQILGQGPKLLIQFQNNGVVDDSQLPKDRFSAERLKGVDSTLKIQPAKLEDSAVYLCASSPGSGTYNEQFFGPGTRLTVL.

By share of the sample, this clone is medium-sized. This rearrangement joins TRBV2 to TRBJ2-5; 7 bases are a match to TRBD1. V shed 3 bases, J shed 1 base, and the junction held 5 bases outside the gene matches. The CDR3 is 15 amino acids. Germline-derived CDR1 and CDR2 are SNHLY and FYNNEI. The CDR3 region is CASSDWGQSQETQYF. The CDR3 DNA is TGTGCCAGCAGTGATTGGGGACAGTCCCAAGAGACCCAGTACTTC.

V is TRBV6-6 and J is TRBJ2-7; tentatively, D is TRBD1 or TRBD2 (7 bases each). Trimming pared 6 bases from V and 7 bases from J, leaving 25 bases between. The CDR3 length is 16 residues. Germline V gene sequence: CDR1 MNHNY, CDR2 SVGAGI (reference sequence). CDR3 DNA sequence: TGTGCCAGCAGCCAGGGGGGGGGCCGACCCTCGTGGGAGCAGTACTTC. Translated, it gives CASSQGGGRPSWEQYF.

This chain connects TRBV20-1 to TRBJ2-4, with a tentative D call TRBD2 (5 bases). The CDR3 has 11 residues. V was shortened by 3 bases and J by 9 bases, with 9 bases between the two germline ends. In germline, CDR1 is DFQATT, CDR2 SNEGSKA (reference sequence). The CDR3 is CSARTGSIQYF. The CDR3 DNA is TGCAGTGCTAGGACGGGGAGCATTCAGTACTTC.

The V gene is TRBV7-9, the J gene TRBJ1-2, with D maybe TRBD1 (6 bases). Trimming left V 5 bases short and J 8 bases short, with 15 bases between. There are 13 residues in the CDR3. The germline V gene encodes CDR1 SEHNR and CDR2 FQNEAQ (reference sequence). CDR3 sequence (DNA): TGTGCCAGCAGCCACAAGGGGGATGGCGGCTACACCTTC. It specifies CASSHKGDGGYTF.

This clone was detected only once. The chain combines TRBV27 with TRBJ2-1; 8 bases agree with TRBD2. Germline CDR1 reads MNHEY; CDR2 reads SMNVEV (reference sequence). The CDR3 consists of 17 residues. The ends lost 1 base at V and 4 bases at J; junction bases unmatched: 9. The chain's CDR3 is CASSLFGLAGLYNEQFF. The CDR3 DNA reads TGTGCCAGCAGTTTATTCGGACTAGCTGGCTTATACAATGAGCAGTTCTTC.

J is TRBJ2-1 and V is TRBV5-1; D is ambiguous. The V gene lost 0 bases and the J gene lost 11 bases, with 15 bases spanning the gap. The length of the CDR3 is 14 residues. Germline CDR1 reads SGHRS; CDR2 reads YFSETQ. CDR3 amino acids: CASSLAVSSTKQFF. CDR3 nucleotides: TGCGCCAGCAGCTTGGCAGTTTCTAGTACGAAGCAGTTCTTC. Filled out from reference TRBV5-1 and TRBJ2-1, the complete variable domain reads KAGVTQTPRYLIKTRGQQVTLSCSPISGHRSVSWYQQTPGQGLQFLFEYFSETQRNKGNFPGRFSGRQFSNSRSEMNVSTLELGDSALYLCASSLAVSSTKQFFGPGTRLTVL.

This chain uses TRBV5-1 with TRBJ2-7; no clear D. Germline loops: CDR1 SGHRS, CDR2 YFSETQ. V lost 0 bases to trimming and J lost 2 bases, with 9 bases between them. This CDR3 is 14 amino acids long. The CDR3 here is CASSLGPDAYEQYF. The CDR3 DNA reads TGCGCCAGCAGCTTGGGCCCAGACGCCTACGAGCAGTACTTC.

The chain is built from TRBV6-1 and TRBJ1-2; D gene unclear. The CDR3 extends over 13 amino acids. V shed 3 bases and J shed 4 bases, with 9 bases lying between them. Germline assignment: CDR1 MNHNS and CDR2 SASEGT. CDR3 coding DNA: TGTGCCAGCAGTGATGGGTCGGGCTATGGCTACACCTTC. This codes for CASSDGSGYGYTF.

The rearrangement uses TRBV5-4 and TRBJ1-2, with D perhaps TRBD1 (6 bases). Trimming took 3 bases from V and 8 from J, leaving 23 bases between them. The CDR3 spans 16 residues. In germline, CDR1 is SGHNT, CDR2 YYREEE (reference sequence). DNA of the CDR3: TGTGCCAGCAGCTGGTCTCGGGGGGGCGCTCACCACGGCTACACCTTC. It codes for CASSWSRGGAHHGYTF.

The chain recombines TRBV10-3 with TRBJ2-3; D might be TRBD1 (6 bases). This CDR3 contains 12 residues. V lost 10 bases to trimming and J lost 6 bases, with 14 bases between them. In germline, CDR1 is ENHRY, CDR2 SYGVKD. DNA for the CDR3: TGTGCCAGCGCCGGAAGGGGGGATACGCAGTATTTT. Translating it yields CASAGRGDTQYF.

This rearrangement joins TRBV5-1 to TRBJ2-5; 9 positions match TRBD2. CDR3 length: 17 residues. Unmatched junction bases numbered 12, after V lost 2 bases and J lost 4 bases. CDR1 is SGHRS, CDR2 YFSETQ, per germline. DNA for the CDR3: TGCGCCAGCAGCTTAGGAGTAGCGGGGGCCCCTCGAGAGACCCAGTACTTC. This encodes CASSLGVAGAPRETQYF.

This clone is a singleton in its sample. The CDR3 nucleotides read TGTGCCAGCAGCAGCGGGACTAGCGGGTTCACAGATACGCAGTATTTT. Amino acid sequence: CASSSGTSGFTDTQYF. The chain combines TRBV9 with TRBJ2-3, with 12 positions matching TRBD2. This CDR3 comprises 16 residues. From germline, CDR1 is SGDLS and CDR2 YYNGEE. J gave up 2 bases and V 4 bases, and 5 bases lay outside the gene matches.

The V and J genes are TRBV29-1 and TRBJ2-1; D ambiguous. CDR3 length equals 14 residues. Trimming shortened V by 5 bases and J by 6 bases, and 17 bases separated the two germline ends. Germline loops: CDR1 SQVTM, CDR2 ANQGSEA. The CDR3 sequence is CSVPLENIGNEQFF. The CDR3 DNA is TGCAGCGTTCCCTTGGAGAACATCGGCAATGAGCAGTTCTTC.

V usage is TRBV11-3 and J usage is TRBJ2-1, with 14 bases matching TRBD2. The germline V gene encodes CDR1 SGHNT and CDR2 YENEEA. The CDR3 is made up of 17 amino acids. Unmatched junction bases numbered 12, after V lost 4 bases and J lost 10 bases. The CDR3 coding sequence is TGTGCCAGCAGCTCTCCCGAGGGACTAGCGGGAGAGGGCGAGCAGTTCTTC. This translates into CASSSPEGLAGEGEQFF.

The genes are TRBV10-3 and TRBJ2-6; possibly TRBD1 for D (6 bases). The CDR3 is 13 residues long. The germline V gene has CDR1 ENHRY and CDR2 SYGVKD. The ends were cut back, 9 bases at V and 4 bases at J, with 10 bases in the middle. The chain's CDR3 is CAMQGYGANVLTF. Written as DNA, the CDR3 is TGTGCCATGCAGGGGTACGGGGCCAACGTCCTGACTTTC.

This clone was seen only a few times. This chain connects TRBV10-3 to TRBJ1-1; D is uncertain. The CDR3 is made up of 13 amino acids. Germline V gene lookup returns CDR1 ENHRY and CDR2 SYGVKD. Trimming removed 0 bases at V and 1 base at J, with 3 bases between. CDR3 in amino acids: CAISESQNTEAFF. In DNA form, the CDR3 reads TGTGCCATCAGTGAGTCGCAGAACACTGAAGCTTTCTTT.

The chain recombines TRBV9 with TRBJ1-2; D is uncertain. The germline gives CDR1 SGDLS, CDR2 YYNGEE. The CDR3 is made up of 13 amino acids. V was clipped by 3 bases and J by 4 bases, with 10 bases between them. The CDR3 nucleotides are TGTGCCAGCAGCGCCGCGGGTGCCTATGGCTACACCTTC. It is translated as CASSAAGAYGYTF.

This clone has only a few counts. This chain uses TRBV14 with TRBJ1-3; D not certain. Germline CDR1 reads SGHDN; CDR2 reads FVKESK. V was clipped by 0 bases and J by 2 bases, with 11 bases between them. This CDR3 is built from 16 residues. The CDR3 reads CASSQDLAGAGNTIYF. DNA for the CDR3: TGTGCCAGCAGCCAAGATCTGGCCGGGGCTGGAAACACCATATATTTT.

This chain links TRBV6-5 with TRBJ2-2; the D gene is possibly TRBD1 (6 bases). Germline loops: CDR1 MNHEY, CDR2 SVGAGI. The CDR3 runs 15 residues. V shed 6 bases and J shed 2 bases, with 13 bases lying between them. CDR3 sequence: CASRITGKNTGELFF. The CDR3 nucleotides read TGTGCCAGCAGAATCACAGGGAAAAACACCGGGGAGCTGTTTTTT.

The chain combines TRBV7-2 with TRBJ2-1, with 7 nucleotides matching TRBD2. Losses at the gene ends were 1 base for V and 12 bases for J; bases not matched to a gene: 9. The CDR3 totals 14 residues. The germline CDR1 and CDR2 sequences are SGHTA and FQGNSA. The CDR3 protein is CASSLGLADPGQFF. Here the CDR3 DNA reads TGTGCCAGCAGCTTAGGGCTAGCGGACCCGGGGCAGTTCTTC.

Of note for this clone: Because it lacks the conserved phenylalanine or tryptophan at the end, this CDR3 is likely a read error. V gene TRBV2 combines with J gene TRBJ2-3, with TRBD2 as a possible D gene (5 bases). Between the trimmed V and J ends, which lost 5 bases and 1 base, there was a span of 7 bases. CDR1 is SNHLY, CDR2 FYNNEI, per germline. The CDR3 contains 13 residues. CDR3 sequence: CASSLAGTDTQYS. The CDR3 DNA reads as TGTGCCAGCAGTCTAGCCGGCACAGATACGCAGTATTCT.

The J gene is TRBJ2-6, the V gene TRBV27; no definite D call. Trimming removed 0 bases from V and 3 bases from J, with 9 bases in between. Germline V gene data show CDR1 as MNHEY and CDR2 as SMNVEV (reference sequence). The CDR3 consists of 16 residues. This chain's CDR3 is CASSLSNLGGANVLTF. The CDR3 region has the DNA TGTGCCAGCAGTTTATCGAATTTGGGTGGGGCCAACGTCCTGACTTTC.

V gene TRBV11-2 combines with J gene TRBJ2-7, with D possibly called TRBD1 or TRBD2 (7 bases each). Germline V CDR1 and CDR2: SGHAT, FQNNGV. V shed 5 bases and J shed 3 bases, with 14 bases lying between them. There are 14 residues in the CDR3. CDR3 nucleotides: TGTGCCAGCAGCGCTACCAGGGGGGGCTACGAGCAGTACTTC. Its translation is CASSATRGGYEQYF.

This clone was counted a few times. The J gene is TRBJ2-1, the V gene TRBV9, with 9 bases matching TRBD1. Germline-derived CDR1 and CDR2 are SGDLS and YYNGEE. V gave up 2 bases and J gave up 8 bases; unmatched junction bases: 11. This CDR3 region has 16 residues. The CDR3 protein is CASSVRDRVHEHEQFF. The DNA for the CDR3 is TGTGCCAGCAGCGTTCGGGACAGGGTACACGAACATGAGCAGTTCTTC.

The chain joins TRBV7-9 to TRBJ2-5, with 10 bases fitting TRBD2. Losses at the gene ends were 7 bases for V and 2 bases for J; bases not matched to a gene: 10. The germline V gene has CDR1 SEHNR and CDR2 FQNEAQ (reference sequence). The CDR3 has 16 residues. The CDR3 DNA is TGTGCCAGCACGGGAGCGGGAGGGTCCCCTCAAGAGACCCAGTACTTC. Amino acid sequence: CASTGAGGSPQETQYF. The full variable domain, rest sourced from reference TRBV7-9 and TRBJ2-5, is DTGVSQNPRHKITKRGQNVTFRCDPISEHNRLYWYRQTLGQGPEFLTYFQNEAQLEKSRLLSDRFSAERPKGSFSTLEIQRTEQGDSAMYLCASTGAGGSPQETQYFGPGTRLLVL.

This chain joins TRBV19 and TRBJ2-5; D assignment may be TRBD1 or TRBD2 (6 bases each). CDR3 size: 15 residues. Germline loops: CDR1 LNHDA, CDR2 SQIVND (reference sequence). V was pared by 3 bases and J by 2 bases, with 13 bases between. The CDR3, as DNA: TGTGCCAGTAGTATCGGGGGTGACAGGCAAGAGACCCAGTACTTC. It yields the protein CASSIGGDRQETQYF.

The genes are TRBV7-4 and TRBJ2-1, with 7 positions matching TRBD2. Trimming cost V 5 bases and J 5 bases; bases outside gene matches: 15. There are 17 residues in the CDR3. CDR1 is SGHVT, CDR2 SQSDAQ, per germline. In DNA form, the CDR3 reads TGTGCCAGCAGCGCCCGGCGGGATGCAGCGGGGCACAATGAGCAGTTCTTC. It is translated as CASSARRDAAGHNEQFF.

V is TRBV19 and J is TRBJ2-1; TRBD2 agrees at 10 bases. The V and J ends lost 7 bases and 4 bases, in that order; junction bases with no gene match: 4. CDR1 is LNHDA, CDR2 SQIVND, per germline (reference sequence). The CDR3 totals 14 residues. The CDR3 nucleotides are TGTGCCAGTACCAGGACTAGCGGTTACAATGAGCAGTTCTTC. Protein sequence: CASTRTSGYNEQFF.